These 20 T cell receptor beta chains were sequenced from one sample in a study of CD8 T cell repertoires and HIV-1 epitope variants (dated by TCRdb to the early 2020s). These TCRs' antigens remain unknown. Library preparation used the immunoSEQ multiplex PCR assay. TCRdb carries this immuneACCESS record with in-frame sequences only. Its versions omit some clonotypes, under half of them owing to an unresolved V gene in the studies checked, with the rest unexplained. This sample comprises roughly 4,900 clones, about two thirds of them detected only once. The top ten clones comprise 43% of the sample. Sequencing was carried out using cultured CD8+ T cells derived from PBMCs. These receptors all come from a male donor with HIV.

This clone occurred once. V is TRBV2 and J is TRBJ2-3; D may correspond to TRBD1 or TRBD2 (5 bases each). The CDR3 contains 16 residues. The germline gives CDR1 SNHLY, CDR2 FYNNEI. Trimming took 2 bases from V and 1 from J, leaving 13 bases between them. CDR3 protein: CASSELGVVGTDTQYF. The CDR3 DNA follows: TGTGCCAGCAGTGAATTGGGGGTGGTCGGCACAGATACGCAGTATTTT.

This chain joins TRBV4-3 and TRBJ2-1, with a tentative D call TRBD1 (7 bases). The V end was cut by 3 bases, the J end by 4 bases, with 13 bases between. This CDR3 comprises 15 residues. Germline V gene sequence: CDR1 LGHNA, CDR2 YSLEER. The DNA for the CDR3 is TGCGCCAGCAGCCACGAGGGGGCGGGGTACAATGAGCAGTTCTTC. This translates into CASSHEGAGYNEQFF.

The chain combines TRBV29-1 with TRBJ2-3; the D gene is possibly TRBD2 (5 bases). The CDR3 spans 15 residues. CDR1 and CDR2 from the germline V gene are SQVTM and ANQGSEA. V shed 1 base and J shed 4 bases, with 15 bases lying between them. DNA of the CDR3: TGCAGCGTTGAAGGCGGACCGCCGAGGGCAGATACGCAGTATTTT. This sequence encodes CSVEGGPPRADTQYF.

This chain uses TRBV19 with TRBJ1-1; the D is unclear. The CDR3 is made up of 13 amino acids. Germline V lookup: CDR1 LNHDA, CDR2 SQIVND (reference sequence). V dropped 2 bases and J dropped 2 bases, with 6 bases sitting between them. CDR3: CASSISTNTEAFF. CDR3 sequence (DNA): TGTGCCAGTAGTATATCAACAAACACTGAAGCTTTCTTT.

This chain uses TRBV7-6 with TRBJ2-7, with no clear D. CDR1 is SGHVS and CDR2 is FNYEAQ in the germline V gene. Trimming shortened V by 2 bases and J by 2 bases, and 10 bases separated the two germline ends. This CDR3 region has 14 residues. The CDR3 protein is CASSLLGSTYEQYF. The CDR3 bases are TGTGCCAGCAGCTTACTAGGGTCTACCTACGAGCAGTACTTC.

This chain joins TRBV29-1 and TRBJ1-1; D not certain. Germline V gene lookup returns CDR1 SQVTM and CDR2 ANQGSEA. The V and J ends lost 3 bases and 4 bases respectively, with 12 bases between them. The CDR3 is made up of 13 amino acids. The CDR3 nucleotides read TGCAGCGTTGATGGGGTCACTCTCACTGAAGCTTTCTTT. This translates into CSVDGVTLTEAFF. Supplemented by reference TRBV29-1 and TRBJ1-1, the full variable domain reads SAVISQKPSRDICQRGTSLTIQCQVDSQVTMMFWYRQQPGQSLTLIATANQGSEATYESGFVIDKFPISRPNLTFSTLTVSNMSPEDSSIYLCSVDGVTLTEAFFGQGTRLTVV.

This clone was recorded a few times. The chain uses TRBV27 and TRBJ1-6, with 8 bases matching TRBD1. The CDR3 is made up of 16 amino acids. CDR1 and CDR2 from the germline V gene are MNHEY and SMNVEV (reference sequence). V lost 6 bases, J lost 5 bases, and 9 bases stayed unmatched. The CDR3 region has the DNA TGTGCCAGCAGCAGGACTAGCAGGGGGCATAATTCACCCCTCCACTTT. This gives the protein CASSRTSRGHNSPLHF.

The V gene is TRBV19, the J gene TRBJ1-2; unclear D gene. Germline CDR1 and CDR2: LNHDA and SQIVND (reference sequence). The CDR3 consists of 14 residues. The V end lost 3 bases, the J end lost 9 bases, and 17 bases lay between the germline ends. For the CDR3, the DNA is TGTGCCAGTAGTATCGTCGCGGCAGGCCAACGCTACACCTTC. It translates to CASSIVAAGQRYTF.

The chain uses TRBV5-4 and TRBJ2-1, with D maybe TRBD2 (6 bases). The CDR3 is 14 residues long. With 0 bases removed from V and 7 bases from J, the gap between germline ends came to 11 bases. Germline V gene sequence: CDR1 SGHNT, CDR2 YYREEE (reference sequence). The CDR3 sequence is CASSLGGLLNEQFF. In DNA, the CDR3 is TGTGCCAGCAGCTTGGGGGGACTTCTGAATGAGCAGTTCTTC.

This sequence joins TRBV5-6 and TRBJ2-5, with 10 bases identical to TRBD1. The CDR3 sequence is 14 residues long. Trimming cost V 4 bases and J 4 bases; bases outside gene matches: 4. Per the germline V gene, CDR1 is SGHDT and CDR2 is YYEEEE. CDR3 nucleotides: TGTGCCAGCAGCCTGGACAGGGGGATAGAGACCCAGTACTTC. Protein: CASSLDRGIETQYF.

There are a few counts of this clone. This chain joins TRBV5-6 and TRBJ2-3; D is possibly TRBD1 (6 bases). This CDR3 contains 15 residues. CDR1 and CDR2 (germline): SGHDT, YYEEEE. V lost 4 bases and J 2 bases, leaving 14 bases between the germline ends. The CDR3 is CASSPTRDNTDTQYF. CDR3 sequence (DNA): TGTGCCAGCAGCCCAACCCGGGACAACACAGATACGCAGTATTTT.

This clone was observed a handful of times. The chain couples TRBV7-8 to TRBJ2-1; no definite D call. Trimming shortened V by 1 base and J by 0 bases, and 13 bases separated the two germline ends. This CDR3 comprises 17 residues. Germline CDR1 SGHVS, CDR2 FQNEAQ. This chain's CDR3 is CASSLVIGRSSYNEQFF. CDR3 DNA sequence: TGTGCCAGCAGCTTAGTAATCGGCAGGTCCTCCTACAATGAGCAGTTCTTC. Supplemented by reference TRBV7-8 and TRBJ2-1, the full variable domain reads GAGVSQSPRYKVAKRGQDVALRCDPISGHVSLFWYQQALGQGPEFLTYFQNEAQLDKSGLPSDRFFAERPEGSVSTLKIQRTQQEDSAVYLCASSLVIGRSSYNEQFFGPGTRLTVL.

The chain links TRBV27 to TRBJ2-1, with 14 bases matching TRBD2. The trim removed 7 bases at V and 6 bases at J, leaving 5 bases unmatched. The length of the CDR3 is 15 residues. Germline-derived CDR1 and CDR2 are MNHEY and SMNVEV (reference sequence). The CDR3 region has the DNA TGTGCCAGCACCCATGGGACTAGCGGGAGCAATGAGCAGTTCTTC. It translates to CASTHGTSGSNEQFF.

J is TRBJ2-2 and V is TRBV7-8; 8 nucleotides agree with TRBD1. Unmatched junction bases numbered 3, after V lost 5 bases and J lost 4 bases. CDR3 length equals 14 residues. Germline CDR1 is SGHVS and CDR2 is FQNEAQ. The CDR3 DNA reads as TGTGCCAGCAGCCCGACAGGGGCCACCGGGGAGCTGTTTTTT. This translates into CASSPTGATGELFF.

This chain connects TRBV5-1 to TRBJ1-1, with a weak D call TRBD1 (6 bases). The length of the CDR3 is 16 residues. Per the germline V gene, CDR1 is SGHRS and CDR2 is YFSETQ. Deletions cut 0 bases from V and 3 bases from J, with 15 bases between. CDR3 nucleotides: TGCGCCAGCAGCTTGGTGGGGGCGAGGGAGGACACTGAAGCTTTCTTT. Translated: CASSLVGAREDTEAFF.

The rearrangement joins TRBV27 to TRBJ2-3; D might be TRBD1 (6 bases). Germline V CDR1 and CDR2: MNHEY, SMNVEV (reference sequence). Trimming took off 6 bases at V and 0 bases at J, with 16 bases between the two ends. CDR3 length: 16 amino acids. CDR3 sequence (DNA): TGTGCCAGCAGCCCCGACAGGTCCTCTAGCACAGATACGCAGTATTTT. It translates to CASSPDRSSSTDTQYF.

This chain uses TRBV7-8 with TRBJ2-3; D gene unclear. The CDR3 is made up of 13 amino acids. Trimming removed 5 bases at V and 0 bases at J, with 6 bases between. Germline values: CDR1 SGHVS, CDR2 FQNEAQ. CDR3 sequence reads: CASSGASTDTQYF. The CDR3 DNA is TGTGCCAGCAGCGGCGCTAGCACAGATACGCAGTATTTT. The entire variable domain, with the rest obtained from reference TRBV7-8 and TRBJ2-3, is as follows: GAGVSQSPRYKVAKRGQDVALRCDPISGHVSLFWYQQALGQGPEFLTYFQNEAQLDKSGLPSDRFFAERPEGSVSTLKIQRTQQEDSAVYLCASSGASTDTQYFGPGTRLTVL.

As DNA, the CDR3 is TGTGCCAGCAGTTCGGGGATCTACGAGCAGTACTTC. Translated: CASSSGIYEQYF. This chain uses TRBV11-2 with TRBJ2-5; the D gene is possibly TRBD2 (5 bases). Judging by the DNA end, TRBJ2-7 fits better; the J call may be wrong. CDR1 and CDR2 from the germline V gene are SGHAT and FQNNGV. CDR3 length equals 12 residues.

The J gene is TRBJ1-4, the V gene TRBV4-3, with D maybe TRBD1 (5 bases). The CDR3 has 14 residues. Germline CDR1 LGHNA, CDR2 YSLEER. Deletions cut 4 bases from V and 8 bases from J, with 14 bases between. The CDR3 sequence is CASSLQVGGEKLFF. DNA of the CDR3: TGCGCCAGCAGCCTGCAGGTGGGGGGGGAAAAACTGTTTTTT.

This rearrangement joins TRBV9 to TRBJ2-3; TRBD1 matches 7 bases. CDR1 is SGDLS and CDR2 is YYNGEE in the germline V gene. This CDR3 spans 16 amino acids. The junction had 9 bases not matched to a gene; V was cut back by 2 bases and J by 3 bases. CDR3 DNA sequence: TGTGCCAGCAGCGTCGCAGGGGGATCCCCGACAGATACGCAGTATTTT. Its translation: CASSVAGGSPTDTQYF.